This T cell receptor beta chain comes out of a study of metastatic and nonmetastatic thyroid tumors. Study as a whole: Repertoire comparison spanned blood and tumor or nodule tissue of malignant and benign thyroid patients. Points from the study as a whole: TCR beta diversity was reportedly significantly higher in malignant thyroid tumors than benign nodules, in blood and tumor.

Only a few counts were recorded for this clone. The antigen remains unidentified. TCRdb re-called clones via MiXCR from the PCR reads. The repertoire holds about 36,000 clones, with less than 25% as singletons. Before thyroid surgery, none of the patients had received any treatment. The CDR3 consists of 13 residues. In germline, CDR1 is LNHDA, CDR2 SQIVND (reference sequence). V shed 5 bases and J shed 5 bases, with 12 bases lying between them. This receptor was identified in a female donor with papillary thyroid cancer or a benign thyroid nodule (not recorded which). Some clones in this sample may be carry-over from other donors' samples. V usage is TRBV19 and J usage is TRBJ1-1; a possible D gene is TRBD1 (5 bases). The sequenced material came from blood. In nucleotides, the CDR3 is TGTGCCAGTAGTGTGGGGGTGGGTACTGAAGCTTTCTTT. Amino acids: CASSVGVGTEAFF.